This T cell receptor (beta chain) appears in the sequencing data of a study of regulatory T cells in long-lasting Graves disease. Researchers made TCR beta libraries by using iRepertoire HTBI primers and running Arm-PCR on CDR3 regions. Original processing notes: Across the samples, identification revealed fewer than 75 TRBV and 15 or so TRBJ segments. One entry per CDR3 protein results from TCRdb running MiXCR on the multiplex PCR reads. The V and J calls and clone size come from TCRdb's table, not from the authors' own analysis. The sample yields roughly 510,000 distinct CDR3 sequences, 15% to 20% seen once. The time point was: newly diagnosed GD, antithyroid drugs for less than 3 months. Extracted RNA from PBMCs served as the source of the TCR library. Graves' disease diagnoses followed American Thyroid Association guidelines. This clonotype was found many times. Its specificity is unknown. A read error may produce the germline difference seen at one junction end.

Study-level points and caveats: Persistent Graves' patients showed less TCR diversity than newly diagnosed ones.

Germline V gene lookup returns CDR1 SGHTA and CDR2 FQGNSA. The CDR3 has 16 residues. This same sample was also part of a study on T cells in Graves' hyperthyroidism and ophthalmopathy. This second report adds: In making diagnoses, clinical symptoms, serum thyroxine and TRAb, thyroid ultrasound and orbital computed tomography were all used.

V and J are TRBV7-2 and TRBJ2-2; perhaps TRBD2 as D (6 bases). The sample here was peripheral blood mononuclear cells (PBMCs), taken at new diagnosis, from a patient treated with antithyroid drugs. This TCR was recovered from a man between 18 and 29 years old with Graves disease. The CDR3 region is CASSFGSGRGTGELFF. DNA for the CDR3: TGTGCCAGCAGCTTCGGGAGTGGCCGTGGCACCGGGGAGCTATTTTTT.